The clone carrying this T cell receptor beta chain was counted only a few times. This sample was taken from a study of T cells in Graves' hyperthyroidism and ophthalmopathy. This CDR3 comprises 17 residues. Per the germline V gene, CDR1 is LNHNV and CDR2 is YYDKDF (reference sequence). V shed 2 bases, J shed 2 bases, and the junction held 10 bases outside the gene matches. Amplification targeted TCR beta CDR3 regions from RNA transcripts. Initially, a first-round RT-PCR of the TCR CDR3 employed the HTBI primer set. TCRdb recomputed calls from the multiplex PCR reads with MiXCR, one row per CDR3 protein. Here the sample spans roughly 570,000 distinct CDR3 sequences, approximately 44% being singletons.

Sequencing input: peripheral blood or thyroid tissue (not recorded which). The clonotype comes from a woman aged 18-30 years with Graves' hyperthyroidism. This chain joins TRBV15 and TRBJ2-3; 7 bases align to TRBD1. The CDR3 nucleotides are TGTGCCACCAGCAGACGTAGACAGGGAAAGGTCACAGATACGCAGTATTTT. As protein: CATSRRRQGKVTDTQYF.